The present T cell receptor (beta chain) was sequenced within a study of cytomegalovirus exposure and HLA in healthy donors. Study summary: The 120 or so validation repertoires used a platform that matched the one used for the 666 first-cohort repertoires, as a later analysis reported.

Looked up from germline, CDR1 is MNHNS and CDR2 is SASEGT. The CDR3 spans 16 residues. V lost 2 bases, J lost 0 bases, and 14 bases lay in between. Findings of the study overall: A subsequent analysis found that TCR clusters from the first cohort also tended to co-occur in the roughly 120 validation repertoires, with 94% of cluster scores above 0.

This table comes from immunoSEQ multiplex PCR, and its TCRdb copy is limited to in-frame clones, with some not included. The table has some 150,000 clones, roughly 88% seen once. A single count supports this clone. The antigen is not known. This chain uses TRBV6-1 with TRBJ2-7; D might be TRBD1 (6 bases). The clonotype comes from a woman aged 18-35 years in good health and CMV-seropositive. The sequenced material came from PBMCs. The CDR3 sequence is CASSELGSGASYEQYF. CDR3 DNA sequence: TGTGCCAGCAGTGAATTAGGGTCAGGGGCCTCCTACGAGCAGTACTTC.